Following are 29 T cell receptor beta chains from one sample sequenced in a study of blood T cell repertoires in COVID-19. Generated by immunoSEQ multiplex PCR, the TCRdb table keeps only in-frame clones and is missing some. The sample records 130,000 to 150,000 clones, around 80% being singletons. The sequenced sample was peripheral blood. The receptors originated from a man aged 55-75 years with acute or convalescent COVID-19.

The chain employs TRBV19 and TRBJ2-4, with TRBD1 matching over 10 bases. Losses at the gene ends were 7 bases for V and 0 bases for J; bases not matched to a gene: 3. The CDR3 covers 15 residues. CDR1 and CDR2 (germline): LNHDA, SQIVND (reference sequence). Here the CDR3 reads CASTDRGLAKNIQYF. The CDR3 DNA sequence: TGTGCCAGTACTGACAGGGGGCTAGCCAAAAACATTCAGTACTTC.

The chain links TRBV11-2 to TRBJ1-3; D not certain. The CDR3 is made up of 16 amino acids. Trimming removed 5 bases from V and 0 bases from J, with 14 bases in between. Per germline, CDR1 SGHAT and CDR2 FQNNGV. CDR3 loop: CASSDGRFSSGNTIYF. In DNA, the CDR3 is TGTGCCAGCAGCGATGGGCGTTTCTCCTCTGGAAACACCATATATTTT. The full variable domain, with the rest looked up from reference TRBV11-2 and TRBJ1-3, is EAGVAQSPRYKIIEKRQSVAFWCNPISGHATLYWYQQILGQGPKLLIQFQNNGVVDDSQLPKDRFSAERLKGVDSTLKIQPAKLEDSAVYLCASSDGRFSSGNTIYFGEGSWLTVV.

J is TRBJ2-7 and V is TRBV7-8; maybe TRBD2 (6 bases). Germline CDR1 is SGHVS and CDR2 is FQNEAQ. Trimming cost V 6 bases and J 7 bases, with 16 bases left between them. The CDR3 spans 13 residues. The chain's CDR3 is CASSSRGAGEQYF. In nucleotides, the CDR3 is TGTGCCAGCAGTTCTCGCGGGGCAGGGGAGCAGTACTTC.

The V call is TRBV5-4, the J call TRBJ1-4; D is possibly TRBD1 (6 bases). The CDR3 loop spans 18 amino acids. V lost 3 bases, J lost 6 bases, and 24 bases lay in between. Germline V gives CDR1 SGHNT, CDR2 YYREEE (reference sequence). The CDR3 DNA is TGTGCCAGCAGCTCCAGGGGATCCTCCCCCGCCGGTTATGAAAAACTGTTTTTT. This encodes CASSSRGSSPAGYEKLFF. Full variable domain (remainder filled in from reference TRBV5-4 and TRBJ1-4): ETGVTQSPTHLIKTRGQQVTLRCSSQSGHNTVSWYQQALGQGPQFIFQYYREEENGRGNFPPRFSGLQFPNYSSELNVNALELDDSALYLCASSSRGSSPAGYEKLFFGSGTQLSVL.

This clone has only one observation. V and J are TRBV12-3 or TRBV12-4 and TRBJ2-1, with D tentatively TRBD1 (6 bases). The germline V and J ends were trimmed by 5 bases and 10 bases, with 15 bases remaining between them. The CDR3 is 13 residues long. CDR3 sequence (DNA): TGTGCCAGCAGTCTAACAGGGAATAAGGAGCAGTTCTTC. Its translation: CASSLTGNKEQFF.

V gene TRBV29-1 combines with J gene TRBJ2-3, with a tentative D call TRBD2 (6 bases). The ends were cut back, 7 bases at V and 1 base at J, with 12 bases in the middle. The germline gives CDR1 SQVTM, CDR2 ANQGSEA. The length of the CDR3 is 13 residues. CDR3 sequence reads: CSARRDGTDTQYF. The CDR3, as DNA: TGCAGCGCTCGGCGGGATGGCACAGATACGCAGTATTTT.

This chain joins TRBV5-1 and TRBJ2-1; 11 bases agree with TRBD1. CDR3 size: 15 residues. In germline, CDR1 is SGHRS, CDR2 YFSETQ. The J segment lost 6 bases and the V segment lost 0 bases, leaving 2 bases of the junction unmatched. The CDR3 is CASSLGGTGGNEQFF. DNA of the CDR3: TGCGCCAGCAGCTTGGGAGGGACAGGGGGCAATGAGCAGTTCTTC.

The chain couples TRBV9 to TRBJ2-3; TRBD2 aligns across 14 bases. The V segment lost 3 bases and the J segment 1 base; nucleotides outside the gene matches: 10. CDR1 and CDR2 (germline): SGDLS, YYNGEE. There are 19 residues in the CDR3. CDR3 sequence: CASSATGTSGSLGTDTQYF. The CDR3 DNA reads TGTGCCAGCAGCGCAACTGGGACTAGCGGGAGTTTGGGCACAGATACGCAGTATTTT.

The gene calls are TRBV6-6 and TRBJ2-1; D might be TRBD1 (5 bases). Germline values: CDR1 MNHNY, CDR2 SVGAGI (reference sequence). There are 14 residues in the CDR3. The ends were cut back, 4 bases at V and 0 bases at J, with 7 bases in the middle. CDR3 amino acids: CASSLTDSYNEQFF. CDR3 sequence (DNA): TGTGCCAGCAGTTTGACAGACTCCTACAATGAGCAGTTCTTC.

J is TRBJ2-5 and V is TRBV7-2; D is perhaps TRBD1 (6 bases). The V end lost 2 bases, the J end lost 5 bases, and 12 bases lay between the germline ends. Germline V lookup: CDR1 SGHTA, CDR2 FQGNSA. This CDR3 contains 14 residues. This chain's CDR3 is CASSLQQGGETQYF. The DNA of the CDR3 is TGTGCCAGCAGCTTACAACAGGGTGGGGAGACCCAGTACTTC.

The genes are TRBV19 and TRBJ2-7, with D perhaps matching TRBD2 (6 bases). Trimming removed 6 bases at V and 1 base at J, with 16 bases between. This CDR3 has 15 amino acids. Germline V gene data show CDR1 as LNHDA and CDR2 as SQIVND (reference sequence). The CDR3 bases are TGTGCCAGTAGGCCCAACCGCGGGGCGTCCTACGAGCAGTACTTC. Residues: CASRPNRGASYEQYF. Looking up the rest from reference TRBV19 and TRBJ2-7 gives the full variable domain: DGGITQSPKYLFRKEGQNVTLSCEQNLNHDAMYWYRQDPGQGLRLIYYSQIVNDFQKGDIAEGYSVSREKKESFPLTVTSAQKNPTAFYLCASRPNRGASYEQYFGPGTRLTVT.

V and J are TRBV9 and TRBJ1-2; 7 bases fit TRBD1. With V trimmed by 3 bases and J by 2 bases, 4 bases remained unmatched. The CDR3 covers 14 residues. The V gene's germline CDR1 is SGDLS and CDR2 YYNGEE. The CDR3 loop is CASSAQGLNYGYTF. The CDR3 DNA reads TGTGCCAGCAGCGCACAGGGGTTGAACTATGGCTACACCTTC. Drawing the rest from reference TRBV9 and TRBJ1-2, the complete variable domain is DSGVTQTPKHLITATGQRVTLRCSPRSGDLSVYWYQQSLDQGLQFLIQYYNGEERAKGNILERFSAQQFPDLHSELNLSSLELGDSALYFCASSAQGLNYGYTFGSGTRLTVV.

The CDR3 protein is CASSQGSGSYEQYF. The CDR3 DNA follows: TGTGCCAGCAGCCAAGGGAGCGGGAGCTACGAGCAGTACTTC. The chain uses TRBV14 and TRBJ2-7; 8 positions agree with TRBD2. Germline V gene data show CDR1 as SGHDN and CDR2 as FVKESK. The CDR3 covers 14 residues. V lost 1 base to trimming and J lost 3 bases; unmatched junction nucleotides: 2.

V usage is TRBV4-1 and J usage is TRBJ1-6; D is unclear. Germline V gene data show CDR1 as MGHRA and CDR2 as YSYEKL. V was shortened by 3 bases and J by 9 bases, with 15 bases between the two germline ends. The CDR3 spans 15 residues. The CDR3 reads CASSQAGLLGSPLHF. CDR3 in DNA: TGCGCCAGCAGCCAGGCGGGCCTCTTGGGTTCACCCCTCCACTTT.

V is TRBV27 and J is TRBJ2-7; D is perhaps TRBD1 (5 bases). This CDR3 is 13 amino acids long. From germline, CDR1 is MNHEY and CDR2 SMNVEV (reference sequence). Trimming pared 4 bases from V and 3 bases from J, leaving 10 bases between. CDR3 nucleotide sequence: TGTGCCAGCAGTTCCCAGGGTATCTACGAGCAGTACTTC. Amino acid sequence: CASSSQGIYEQYF.

The chain is built from TRBV29-1 and TRBJ2-7; the match to TRBD1 covers 10 bases. J was trimmed by 9 bases and V by 5 bases; bases with no gene match: 10. This CDR3 comprises 13 residues. Germline CDR1 SQVTM, CDR2 ANQGSEA. The DNA of the CDR3 is TGCAGCGTTCCCCGGGACAGGGGCCGAGGGCAGTACTTC. Its protein is CSVPRDRGRGQYF.

The CDR3 nucleotides are TGTGCCAGCAGTTCCCCAGGGGGGGAAGCTTTCTTT. This sequence encodes CASSSPGGEAFF. This chain uses TRBV6-2 or TRBV6-3 with TRBJ1-1; 7 bases fit TRBD1. This CDR3 region has 12 residues. The germline V gene has CDR1 MNHEY and CDR2 SVGEGT. V lost 4 bases to trimming and J lost 8 bases; unmatched junction nucleotides: 4.

The chain is built from TRBV7-3 and TRBJ2-3; 7 nucleotides align to TRBD1. Germline lookup yields CDR1 SGHTA and CDR2 FQGTGA. CDR3 length: 16 residues. The junction had 11 bases not matched to a gene; V was cut back by 5 bases and J by 3 bases. This CDR3 is CASSTSGGPPTDTQYF. CDR3 bases: TGTGCCAGCAGCACCTCAGGGGGTCCCCCTACAGATACGCAGTATTTT.

The DNA for the CDR3 is TGCGCCAGCAGCTTGTCCAGCGGAGGTCCCACAGATACGCAGTATTTT. Translation: CASSLSSGGPTDTQYF. This chain connects TRBV5-1 to TRBJ2-3; D possibly corresponds to TRBD2 (5 bases). Trimming pared 1 base from V and 2 bases from J, leaving 14 bases between. The CDR3 runs to 16 residues. Germline CDR1 reads SGHRS; CDR2 reads YFSETQ.

Notes on this clone: One end of the junction is discordant with germline, which a read error may explain. This rearrangement joins TRBV9 to TRBJ2-3; 13 bases line up with TRBD2. This CDR3 contains 16 residues. The V gene's germline CDR1 is SGDLS and CDR2 YYNGEE. The CDR3 coding sequence is TGTGCCAGCAGCGTAGGGGGACTAGCGGGAAGAGATATGCAGTATTTT. This translates into CASSVGGLAGRDMQYF.

This clone was observed a single time. This rearrangement joins TRBV7-2 to TRBJ2-7; D remains ambiguous. Per germline, CDR1 SGHTA and CDR2 FQGNSA. Trimming removed 1 base from V and 5 bases from J, with 9 bases in between. CDR3 length equals 13 residues. The CDR3 sequence is CASSLGPNNEQYF. The CDR3 nucleotides are TGTGCCAGCAGCTTAGGGCCAAACAACGAGCAGTACTTC.

CDR3 amino acids: CASTGQADYGYTF. For the CDR3, the DNA is TGTGCCAGTACCGGACAGGCTGACTATGGCTACACCTTC. V usage is TRBV28 and J usage is TRBJ1-2, with TRBD1 matching over 7 bases. In germline, CDR1 is MDHEN, CDR2 SYDVKM. The ends lost 9 bases at V and 3 bases at J; junction bases unmatched: 7. The CDR3 has 13 amino acids.

The CDR3 DNA sequence: TGTGCCACCAGTGGGGGCTTTGGGACAGGGATCACCGGGGAGCTGTTTTTT. Translation gives CATSGGFGTGITGELFF. The chain is built from TRBV24-1 and TRBJ2-2, with 9 bases matching TRBD1. This CDR3 has 17 residues. Per germline, CDR1 KGHDR and CDR2 SFDVKD. The V gene end was trimmed by 5 bases and the J gene end by 4 bases; junction bases not matched to a gene: 10.

V is TRBV11-2 and J is TRBJ2-7, with TRBD2 matching over 7 bases. Trimming removed 0 bases from V and 4 bases from J; junction bases left unmatched: 9. Germline CDR1 SGHAT, CDR2 FQNNGV. The CDR3 is 16 residues long. CDR3 DNA sequence: TGTGCCAGCAGCTTAGAGGTAGCGGGTCCCTCGTACGAGCAGTACTTC. Translation gives CASSLEVAGPSYEQYF.

The gene calls are TRBV19 and TRBJ2-1, with a possible D match to TRBD2 (6 bases). Germline CDR1 LNHDA, CDR2 SQIVND (reference sequence). V lost 3 bases and J lost 0, with 24 bases in between. The CDR3 runs 20 residues. The CDR3 reads CASSISGAGRVPSSYNEQFF. In DNA form, the CDR3 reads TGTGCCAGTAGTATTTCCGGTGCGGGACGAGTCCCGAGCTCCTACAATGAGCAGTTCTTC.

This sequence joins TRBV15 and TRBJ1-2, with D unclear. This CDR3 spans 14 amino acids. Looked up from germline, CDR1 is LNHNV and CDR2 is YYDKDF (reference sequence). V was trimmed by 0 bases and J by 4 bases, leaving 9 bases between them. In nucleotides, the CDR3 is TGTGCCACCAGCAGAGATCGTCGCGGCTATGGCTACACCTTC. This translates into CATSRDRRGYGYTF.

This CDR3 is CASSPLGEVTYNEQFF. The CDR3 DNA follows: TGTGCCAGCAGCCCCTTGGGGGAGGTGACCTACAATGAGCAGTTCTTC. V gene TRBV14 combines with J gene TRBJ2-1, with D possibly TRBD2 on 6 matching bases. Trimming pared 4 bases from V and 2 bases from J, leaving 15 bases between. Germline CDR1 SGHDN, CDR2 FVKESK. The CDR3 is made up of 16 amino acids.

The V call is TRBV7-8, the J call TRBJ2-7; no clear D gene. The CDR3 contains 14 residues. The germline V gene encodes CDR1 SGHVS and CDR2 FQNEAQ. V gave up 2 bases and J gave up 0 bases, with 8 bases separating them. CDR3 loop: CASSLMRSSYEQYF. The CDR3 nucleotides read TGTGCCAGCAGCTTAATGAGAAGCTCCTACGAGCAGTACTTC.

The gene calls are TRBV6-2 or TRBV6-3 and TRBJ1-5, with 8 bases lining up with TRBD1. Germline trimming cut 2 bases from V and 4 bases from J; bases unmatched to any gene: 7. This CDR3 contains 16 residues. Germline CDR1 is MNHEY and CDR2 is SVGEGT. Written as DNA, the CDR3 is TGTGCCAGCAGTTACCAATTGACAGGGGATAATCAGCCCCAGCATTTT. Its translation: CASSYQLTGDNQPQHF.